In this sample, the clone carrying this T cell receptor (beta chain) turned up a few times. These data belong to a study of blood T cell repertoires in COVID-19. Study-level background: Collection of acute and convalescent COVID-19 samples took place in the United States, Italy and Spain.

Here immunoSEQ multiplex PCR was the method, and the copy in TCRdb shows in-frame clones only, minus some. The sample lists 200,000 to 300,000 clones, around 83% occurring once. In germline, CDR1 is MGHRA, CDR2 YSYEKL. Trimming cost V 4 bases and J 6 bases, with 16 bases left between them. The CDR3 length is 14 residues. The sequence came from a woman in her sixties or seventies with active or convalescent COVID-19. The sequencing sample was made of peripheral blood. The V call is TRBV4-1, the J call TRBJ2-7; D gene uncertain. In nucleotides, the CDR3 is TGCGCCAGCAGCCCCCCCTGGAGTGTCCGCGAGCAGTACTTC. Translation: CASSPPWSVREQYF.